The rows below give T cell receptor beta chains drawn from one sample of a study of blood T cell repertoires in COVID-19. Data came from immunoSEQ multiplex PCR; TCRdb stores just in-frame clones and leaves some out. Among about 310,000 clones, 85% to 90% were seen once, and the ten largest hold 3.5% to 4.5%. The material sequenced was PBMCs or T cells enriched from blood (not recorded which). These receptors originate from a woman between 18 and 29 years old with acute COVID-19. CDR3s include the opening cysteine and the closing phenylalanine or tryptophan. The D gene is left open where the match is weak. Part of the rows lack a size; the others show once, few, many or a class for expanded clones.

len	v_gene	d_gene	j_gene	abundance	CDR3nt	CDR3aa
15	TRBV11-3	NA	TRBJ2-7	NA	TGTGCCAGCAGCTCCGCGGGGAGGAAGGTCGACGAGCAGTACTTC	CASSSAGRKVDEQYF
13	TRBV5-8	NA	TRBJ1-3	NA	TGTGCCAGCAGCTTGGACAGGGGAAACACCATATATTTT	CASSLDRGNTIYF
14	TRBV27	NA	TRBJ1-1	NA	TGTGCCAGCAGAACCCAAACGGGGTGGACTGAAGCTTTCTTT	CASRTQTGWTEAFF
13	TRBV7-9	NA	TRBJ2-5	NA	TGTGCCAGCAGCCCCCCAGCGGAAGAGACCCAGTACTTC	CASSPPAEETQYF
13	TRBV6-5	NA	TRBJ1-1	NA	TGTGCCAGCAGCCGGGACTCCAACACTGAAGCTTTCTTT	CASSRDSNTEAFF
16	TRBV28	TRBD2	TRBJ2-3	NA	TGTGCCAGCAGCCTCTGGACTAGCGGGAGCGCAGATACGCAGTATTTT	CASSLWTSGSADTQYF
15	TRBV16	NA	TRBJ1-3	NA	TGTGCCAGCAGCCAGGAAGTGTGGACAGAGAACACCATATATTTT	CASSQEVWTENTIYF
15	TRBV4-2	NA	TRBJ2-1	few	TGTGCCAGCAGCCAAGGGCAGGACTCGTACAATGAGCAGTTCTTC	CASSQGQDSYNEQFF
13	TRBV2	NA	TRBJ1-5	NA	TGTGCCAGCGGAGGGGAGTTGATACAACCCCAGCATTTT	CASGGELIQPQHF
16	TRBV19	TRBD1	TRBJ2-2	NA	TGTGCCAGTAGACCCCGGGGACAGGGTCGAACCGGGGAGCTGTTTTTT	CASRPRGQGRTGELFF
14	TRBV7-3	NA	TRBJ2-7	once	TGTGCCAGCAGCTTAGAGGTGGGACAAGACGAGCAGTACTTC	CASSLEVGQDEQYF
15	TRBV5-1	TRBD1	TRBJ2-4	few	TGCGCCAGCAGCAGGACAGGAATTGACAAAAACATTCAGTACTTC	CASSRTGIDKNIQYF
16	TRBV11-2	TRBD2	TRBJ2-1	NA	TGTGCCAGCAGCGGAATTAGCGGGAGGGTAAACAATGAGCAGTTCTTC	CASSGISGRVNNEQFF
15	TRBV28	NA	TRBJ1-5	NA	TGTGCCAGCATTCTTCACGAGCAGGGGAATCAGCCCCAGCATTTT	CASILHEQGNQPQHF
16	TRBV3-1/TRBV3-2	NA	TRBJ2-7	NA	TGTGCCAGCAGCCAAGATCTCACGCAGGGTCTCTACGAGCAGTACTTC	CASSQDLTQGLYEQYF
12	TRBV28	NA	TRBJ1-1	NA	TGTGCCAGCAGTCCCAAGAACACTGAAGCTTTCTTT	CASSPKNTEAFF
15	TRBV27	NA	TRBJ1-3	NA	TGTGCCAGCAGTTTGAAGGGGTTCTCTGGAAACACCATATATTTT	CASSLKGFSGNTIYF
16	TRBV11-2	NA	TRBJ1-1	NA	TGTGCCAGCACTAATCCGCCAGGGCGGGGGGACACTGAAGCTTTCTTT	CASTNPPGRGDTEAFF
13	TRBV29-1	NA	TRBJ1-2	NA	TGCAGCGTCGTTGCCGGGGCTAACTATGGCTACACCTTC	CSVVAGANYGYTF
16	TRBV9	NA	TRBJ2-6	NA	TGTGCCAGCAGCGGGCTGACAGGCCGTCGGGCCAACGTCCTGACTTTC	CASSGLTGRRANVLTF
15	TRBV4-1	NA	TRBJ2-2	NA	TGCGCCAGCAGCCAAGGAGAGCTGAACACCGGGGAGCTGTTTTTT	CASSQGELNTGELFF
12	TRBV5-1	NA	TRBJ2-7	NA	TGCGCCAGCAGCTTAGAGGGATTGGAGCAGTACTTC	CASSLEGLEQYF
15	TRBV5-6	NA	TRBJ2-1	NA	TGTGCCAGCAGCTTGGGGACTCGGTCCTACAATGAGCAGTTCTTC	CASSLGTRSYNEQFF
15	TRBV11-3	NA	TRBJ2-2	NA	TGTGCCAGCAGCTTAGACGGGAGCGGCACCGGGGAGCTGTTTTTT	CASSLDGSGTGELFF
16	TRBV18	TRBD1	TRBJ1-2	NA	TGTGCCAGCTCTCCGGACAGGAGCCCATATAATGATGGCTACACCTTC	CASSPDRSPYNDGYTF
15	TRBV4-2	NA	TRBJ1-2	NA	TGTGCCAGCAGCCAAGACCCCGGACAGAACTATGGCTACACCTTC	CASSQDPGQNYGYTF
14	TRBV2	TRBD1	TRBJ1-5	NA	TGTGCCAGCAGGGGGACAGGCCTTGATCAGCCCCAGCATTTT	CASRGTGLDQPQHF
15	TRBV9	TRBD1	TRBJ2-2	NA	TGTGCCAGCAGCGTCCAAGGGACAGCCACCGGGGAGCTGTTTTTT	CASSVQGTATGELFF
15	TRBV5-4	TRBD2	TRBJ2-7	few	TGTGCCAGCAGCTTGGTAGCGGGAGGAGGGGAAGAGCAGTACTTC	CASSLVAGGGEEQYF
16	TRBV28	NA	TRBJ1-5	NA	TGTGCCAGCAGTTTTTCCGCAGGGATCGAACGGCAGCCCCAGCATTTT	CASSFSAGIERQPQHF
13	TRBV4-1	TRBD2	TRBJ2-1	NA	TGCGCCAGCAGCCAAGATCGGGCGGGAGTGCAGTTCTTC	CASSQDRAGVQFF
16	TRBV12-5	TRBD1	TRBJ1-5	NA	TGTGCTAGTGGTTTTATGACAGGGGGGGAGGGTCAGCCCCAGCATTTT	CASGFMTGGEGQPQHF
13	TRBV5-4	TRBD1	TRBJ2-7	NA	TGTGCCAGCAGCTACTCAGGGGGCAGCGAGCAGTACTTC	CASSYSGGSEQYF
17	TRBV9	NA	TRBJ2-7	NA	TGTGCCAGCAGCGAGTTTCAGACAGTTGGGTCCTCCTACGAGCAGTACTTC	CASSEFQTVGSSYEQYF
15	TRBV6-5	TRBD1	TRBJ1-1	NA	TGTGCCAGCAGGACAGGGGGCTACCTGAACACTGAAGCTTTCTTT	CASRTGGYLNTEAFF
14	TRBV27	NA	TRBJ2-3	NA	TGTGCCATCGGATTCACAGGGAGCACAGATACGCAGTATTTT	CAIGFTGSTDTQYF
16	TRBV7-9	TRBD1	TRBJ2-2	NA	TGTGCCAGCAGCTCCTGGACAGGGGCGAACACCGGGGAGCTGTTTTTT	CASSSWTGANTGELFF
15	TRBV7-3	TRBD2	TRBJ2-1	NA	TGTGCCAGCAGCCGACAGACTAGCCAGGGCAATGAGCAGTTCTTC	CASSRQTSQGNEQFF
13	TRBV9	NA	TRBJ1-2	NA	TGTGCCAGCAGCACGGACGGGGTTGGTGGCTACACCTTC	CASSTDGVGGYTF
16	TRBV4-1	NA	TRBJ2-3	NA	TGCGCCAGCAGCCAAGATAGGAGGATGTACACAGATACGCAGTATTTT	CASSQDRRMYTDTQYF
14	TRBV5-1	NA	TRBJ1-1	NA	TGCGCCAGCAGCTTGGACAGAAAAGACACTGAAGCTTTCTTT	CASSLDRKDTEAFF
18	TRBV18	NA	TRBJ2-6	NA	TGTGCCAGCTCACGGGGCAGCACCATACCCTCTGGGGCCAACGTCCTGACTTTC	CASSRGSTIPSGANVLTF
13	TRBV14	NA	TRBJ1-1	NA	TGTGCCAGCAGCCGCATACAGGTCACTGAAGCTTTCTTT	CASSRIQVTEAFF
18	TRBV2	TRBD2	TRBJ2-2	NA	TGTGCCAGCAGTGAATGGGGCCAGCGGGAGCGATACACCGGGGAGCTGTTTTTT	CASSEWGQRERYTGELFF